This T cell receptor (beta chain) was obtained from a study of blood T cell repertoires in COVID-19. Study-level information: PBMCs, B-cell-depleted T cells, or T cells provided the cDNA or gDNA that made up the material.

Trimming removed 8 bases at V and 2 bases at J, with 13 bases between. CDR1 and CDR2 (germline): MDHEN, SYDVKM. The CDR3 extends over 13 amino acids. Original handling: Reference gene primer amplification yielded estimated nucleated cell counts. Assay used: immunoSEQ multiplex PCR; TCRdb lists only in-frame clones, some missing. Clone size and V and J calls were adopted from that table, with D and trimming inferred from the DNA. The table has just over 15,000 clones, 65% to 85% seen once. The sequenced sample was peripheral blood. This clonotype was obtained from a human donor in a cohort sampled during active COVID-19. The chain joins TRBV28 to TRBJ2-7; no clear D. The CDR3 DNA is TGTGCCAGCGCTAGACTGACGACCTACGAGCAGTACTTC. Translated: CASARLTTYEQYF.